This TCR beta chain was found in a study of blood T cells in healthy people across ages. General study points: There were more naive CD4+ cells and higher diversity in long-lived donors than in aged donors.

Turning to this clonotype: Antigen unknown.

The second PCR ran about 7 to 12 cycles with a sample-barcoded 5' primer and J-beta primers. TCRdb redid the calling of the 5' RACE reads with MiXCR, one entry per CDR3 protein. Here the sample spans around 650,000 distinct CDR3 sequences, around 43% being singletons. PBMCs, at least 6.5 million per sample, were isolated. Extracted total RNA amounted to at least 5 micrograms for each sample. This TCR derives from an older man in good health. Sequencing was done on a sample of blood.

CDR3 residues: CSASPLASGSGETQYF. In nucleotides, the CDR3 is TGCAGTGCTAGTCCCTTGGCTAGCGGGAGCGGAGAGACCCAGTACTTC. The chain is built from TRBV20-1 and TRBJ2-5; 10 bases agree with TRBD2. V shed 3 bases, J shed 4 bases, and the junction held 11 bases outside the gene matches. The germline CDR1 and CDR2 sequences are DFQATT and SNEGSKA (reference sequence). CDR3 size: 16 residues.